These T cell receptor beta chains were read from a single sample in a study of T-cell memory formation after mild COVID-19. Each CDR3 protein is one row after TCRdb ran MiXCR on the 5' RACE reads. This repertoire shows just under 150,000 distinct CDR3 sequences, 6% found once; its top ten account for roughly 2.1%. The sample was PBMCs or a T cell subset sorted from them (not recorded which). All receptors derive from an adult woman who had mild COVID-19 (a few samples of this study predate the infection). Cell type and time point are not known. CDR3s include the opening cysteine and the closing phenylalanine or tryptophan. D genes are given only for firm matches. Not all rows give a size; the values are once, few, many and, for expanded clones, a class.

>TRBV5-1|-|TRBJ2-7|-
TGCGCCAGCAGCTTGTCACAGGGTTACGAGCAGTACTTC
CASSLSQGYEQYF
>TRBV20-1|TRBD2|TRBJ2-2|many
TGCAGTGCTAGAGATCTTGGGTTAGCGGGAGGTCCCGGGGAGCTGTTTTTT
CSARDLGLAGGPGELFF
>TRBV14|-|TRBJ2-1|-
TGTGCCAGCAGCCGAACAAGAAATGAGCAGTTCTTC
CASSRTRNEQFF
>TRBV20-1|TRBD2|TRBJ2-4|-
TGCAGTGCTAGAGGCGGGGGGCCCGTAGCCAAAAACATTCAGTACTTC
CSARGGGPVAKNIQYF
>TRBV2|-|TRBJ2-3|few
TGTGCCAGCAGTGCAGGTCGTCCAGATACGCAGTATTTT
CASSAGRPDTQYF
>TRBV6-9|TRBD1|TRBJ2-7|few
TGTGCCAGCAGTTGGTCGGTTGGGCGGGACAGGGGGGCCGAGCAGTACTTC
CASSWSVGRDRGAEQYF
>TRBV3-1|-|TRBJ2-1|many
TGTGCCAGCAGCCCTGACAGACACAATGAGCAGTTCTTC
CASSPDRHNEQFF
>TRBV5-1|-|TRBJ1-2|few
TGCGCCAGCAGCTTGGATGGGACCTCCGGCTACACCTTC
CASSLDGTSGYTF
>TRBV5-1|-|TRBJ2-1|few
TGCGCCAGCAGCTTGCAGGCGGGATATGAGGGGCAGTTCTTC
CASSLQAGYEGQFF
>TRBV29-1|TRBD1|TRBJ1-1|-
TGCAGCGTACGACGGGGACAGGGAGAAGCTTTCTTT
CSVRRGQGEAFF
>TRBV7-8|TRBD1|TRBJ2-5|many
TGTGCCAGCAGCTTAGTCGGCAGGGGGCAAGAGACCCAGTACTTC
CASSLVGRGQETQYF
>TRBV9|-|TRBJ1-5|many
TGTGCCAGCAGCCTCGACGGCAGCATCAATCAGCCCCAGCATTTT
CASSLDGSINQPQHF
>TRBV5-4|TRBD2|TRBJ2-3|-
TGTGCCAGCAGCCAGGCAAGCGGGAGGCCCCACAGTACGCAGTATTTT
CASSQASGRPHSTQYF
>TRBV30|TRBD2|TRBJ2-3|many
TGTGCCTGGAGTGAGAGCGGGGGGTCAGATACGCAGTATTTT
CAWSESGGSDTQYF
>TRBV19|-|TRBJ2-7|many
TGTGCCAGTAGTATTTGGCAGGAATCCTCCTACGAGCAGTACTTC
CASSIWQESSYEQYF
>TRBV27|-|TRBJ1-5|many
TGTGCCAGCAGTTTATGGGGGAACCGGGGGGTCAATCAGCCCCAGCATTTT
CASSLWGNRGVNQPQHF
>TRBV29-1|-|TRBJ1-2|once
TGCAGCGCGGCGACAGGCGCTAACTATGGCTACACCTTC
CSAATGANYGYTF
>TRBV10-3|TRBD2|TRBJ2-7|-
TGTGCCATCATGGGCGGGAGATCGTACGAGCAGTACTTC
CAIMGGRSYEQYF
>TRBV7-8|-|TRBJ2-7|-
TGTGCCAGCAGCTTAGGTCTTCGGGGCTACGAGCAGTACTTC
CASSLGLRGYEQYF
>TRBV30|-|TRBJ2-7|-
TGTGCCTGGAGTGTAGGCGGCACGGGCTACGAGCAGTACTTC
CAWSVGGTGYEQYF
>TRBV20-1|TRBD2|TRBJ2-3|-
TGCAGTGCTAGAGGTCCCGGGACTAGCGCCGGGTGGGGAGATACGCAGTATTTT
CSARGPGTSAGWGDTQYF
>TRBV4-3|-|TRBJ1-4|-
TGCGCCAGCAGTCCGGGGTTTAATGAAAAACTGTTTTTT
CASSPGFNEKLFF
>TRBV30|TRBD1|TRBJ1-1|-
TGTGCCTTCCTGGGACAGGGGAACACTGAAGCTTTCTTT
CAFLGQGNTEAFF
>TRBV4-1|-|TRBJ1-1|few
TGCGCCAGCAGCCAAGTCCTCGGGGGAATAAGGAACACTGAAGCTTTCTTT
CASSQVLGGIRNTEAFF
>TRBV5-1|-|TRBJ1-1|-
TGCGCCAGCAGCTTGACAGGCACGAACACTGAAGCTTTCTTT
CASSLTGTNTEAFF
>TRBV5-1|TRBD1|TRBJ1-2|few
TGCGCCAGCAGCTTGGGACAGGGACGGTTGGTAGCTGATGGCTACACCTTC
CASSLGQGRLVADGYTF
>TRBV9|TRBD2|TRBJ2-3|few
TGTGCCAGCAGCGTAGGACCCCGGGGGGGCCAAGATACGCAGTATTTT
CASSVGPRGGQDTQYF
>TRBV5-5|-|TRBJ2-7|few
TGTGCCAGCAGCTTGGCGGCCAATACCGAGCAGTACTTC
CASSLAANTEQYF
>TRBV12-3/TRBV12-4|-|TRBJ2-2|many
TGTGCCAGCAGAGGGGGAAACACCGGGGAGCTGTTTTTT
CASRGGNTGELFF
>TRBV2|TRBD1|TRBJ2-6|few
TGTGCCAGCAGTGGGGACAGGGGGCGCTCAGCTGGGGCCAACGTCCTGACTTTC
CASSGDRGRSAGANVLTF
>TRBV20-1|TRBD1|TRBJ2-1|many
TGCAGTGCTAGAGCACGGACAGGGGTTGTCTACAATGAGCAGTTCTTC
CSARARTGVVYNEQFF
>TRBV2|TRBD2|TRBJ2-1|-
TGTGCCAGCAATAGGGACGGGAGGGAGCAGTTCTTC
CASNRDGREQFF
>TRBV18|-|TRBJ1-1|-
TGTGCCAGCTCCCGAAGCTCGGGGAGGGCTTTCTTT
CASSRSSGRAFF
>TRBV7-2|-|TRBJ2-3|few
TGTGCCAGCAGCTTACTCGGCTGGACAGATACGCAGTATTTT
CASSLLGWTDTQYF
>TRBV5-1|-|TRBJ2-3|many
TGCGCCAGCAGCTTGGCTTCGACTAGCACAGATACGCAGTATTTT
CASSLASTSTDTQYF
>TRBV20-1|TRBD1|TRBJ1-2|-
TGCAGTGCTAGGATATCGAGGACAGGGGGTTACTATGGCTGCACCTTC
CSARISRTGGYYGCTF
>TRBV7-6|-|TRBJ1-1|many
TGTGCCAGCAGCACCTATCGGGGGGCTTCGAACACTGAAGCTTTCTTT
CASSTYRGASNTEAFF
>TRBV7-8|TRBD2|TRBJ2-7|many
TGTGCCAGCAGCTTTCGGGAGGGCCTTTCATACGAGCAGTACTTC
CASSFREGLSYEQYF
>TRBV9|-|TRBJ1-5|-
TGTGCCAGCAGCGTAGAGGGCAGGGACCATCAGCCCCAGCATTTT
CASSVEGRDHQPQHF
>TRBV30|TRBD2|TRBJ2-3|-
TGTGCCTGGACTAGCGGGGGGAGCACAGATACGCAGTATTTT
CAWTSGGSTDTQYF
>TRBV29-1|-|TRBJ2-3|many
TGCAGCGTTGGACGTACAGATACGCAGTATTTT
CSVGRTDTQYF
>TRBV9|-|TRBJ2-1|-
TGTGCCAGCAGCGGGAGGGGACGCGGCACCAATGAGCAGTTCTTC
CASSGRGRGTNEQFF
>TRBV10-3|-|TRBJ2-4|many
TGTGCCATCAGTGAACCTACAGGGGCCAAAAACATTCAGTACTTC
CAISEPTGAKNIQYF
>TRBV5-1|-|TRBJ2-3|many
TGCGCCAGCAGCCCGACTTTTAGGGTTGGGGATACGCAGTATTTT
CASSPTFRVGDTQYF
>TRBV5-1|TRBD1|TRBJ1-1|-
TGCGCCAGCAGCCGACCCGGACAGGGGTCAGGGAACACTGAAGCTTTCTTT
CASSRPGQGSGNTEAFF
>TRBV5-1|-|TRBJ1-1|-
TGCGCCAGCTCTCCCGGAACGAACACTGAAGCTTTCTTT
CASSPGTNTEAFF
>TRBV18|-|TRBJ1-2|-
TGTGCCAGCTCACCACTAGGGCTGGACTATGGCTACACCTTC
CASSPLGLDYGYTF
>TRBV5-1|TRBD2|TRBJ2-1|-
TGCGCCAGCAGCGAGGGACTAGCGGGAGGTCGGGAGCAGTTCTTC
CASSEGLAGGREQFF
>TRBV20-1|-|TRBJ2-7|many
TGCAGTGCTTATACACGGGCCTACGAGCAGTACTTC
CSAYTRAYEQYF
>TRBV6-5|-|TRBJ1-6|few
TGTGCCAGCAGAACCCCAGGGTGGAATTCACCCCTCCACTTT
CASRTPGWNSPLHF
>TRBV19|TRBD2|TRBJ2-2|-
TGTGCCAGTAGTCCAACGGGAGGGACGGGCACCGGGGAGCTGTTTTTT
CASSPTGGTGTGELFF
>TRBV7-2|-|TRBJ2-3|few
TGTGCCAGCAGCTTAGGCGGGGTCTACACAGATACGCAGTATTTT
CASSLGGVYTDTQYF